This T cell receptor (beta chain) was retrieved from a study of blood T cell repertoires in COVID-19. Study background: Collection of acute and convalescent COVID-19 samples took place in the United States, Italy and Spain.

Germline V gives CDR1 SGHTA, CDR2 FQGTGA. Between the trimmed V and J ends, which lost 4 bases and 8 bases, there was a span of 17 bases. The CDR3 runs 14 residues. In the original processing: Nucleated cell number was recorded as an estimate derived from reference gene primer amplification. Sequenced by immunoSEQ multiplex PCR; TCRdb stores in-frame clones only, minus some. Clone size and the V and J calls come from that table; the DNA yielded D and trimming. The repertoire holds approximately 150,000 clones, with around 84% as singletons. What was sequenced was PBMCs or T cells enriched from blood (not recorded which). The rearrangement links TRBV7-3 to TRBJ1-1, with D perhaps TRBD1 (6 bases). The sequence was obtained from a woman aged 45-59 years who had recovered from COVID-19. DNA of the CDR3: TGTGCCAGCAGCTCCCCAACGACAGGCGACGAAGCTTTCTTT. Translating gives CASSSPTTGDEAFF.